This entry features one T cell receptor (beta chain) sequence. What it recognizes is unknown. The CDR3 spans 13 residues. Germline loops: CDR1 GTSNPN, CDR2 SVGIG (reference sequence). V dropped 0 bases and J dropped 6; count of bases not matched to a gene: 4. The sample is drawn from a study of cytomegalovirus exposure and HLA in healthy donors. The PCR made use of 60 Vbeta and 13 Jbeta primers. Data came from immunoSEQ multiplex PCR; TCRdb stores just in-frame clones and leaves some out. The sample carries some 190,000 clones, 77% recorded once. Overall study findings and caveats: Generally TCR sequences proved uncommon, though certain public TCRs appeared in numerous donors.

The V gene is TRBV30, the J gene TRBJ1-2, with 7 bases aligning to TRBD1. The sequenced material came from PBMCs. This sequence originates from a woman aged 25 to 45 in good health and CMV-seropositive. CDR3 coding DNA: TGTGCCTGGAGTGTGACAGGGATGGATGGCTACACCTTC. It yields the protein CAWSVTGMDGYTF.